The clone carrying this T cell receptor (beta chain) was seen just once. This record belongs to a study of CDR3 diversity in severe acne. TCRdb re-derived calls from the PCR reads in MiXCR, one entry per CDR3 protein. This repertoire shows tens of thousands of distinct CDR3 sequences, approximately 51% found once; its top ten account for 13% to 15%. V lost 1 base to trimming and J lost 5 bases, with 12 bases between them. The CDR3 totals 13 residues. Germline CDR1 DFQATT, CDR2 SNEGSKA (reference sequence). This TCR came from a male donor in good health, without acne. The sequenced sample consisted of blood. The V call is TRBV20-1, the J call TRBJ2-7, with D perhaps assigned TRBD1 or TRBD2 (5 bases each). CDR3 protein: CSARVPGRNEQYF. The DNA of the CDR3 is TGCAGTGCTAGAGTTCCGGGGCGAAACGAGCAGTACTTC.